Listed here are 27 T cell receptor beta chains from one sample, sequenced in a study of blood T cells in healthy people across ages. Primed by a sample-barcoded 5' primer and a J-beta primer mix, a second PCR proceeded for 7 to 11 cycles. TCRdb ran MiXCR on the 5' RACE reads and lists one entry per CDR3 protein. There are about 1.4 million distinct CDR3 sequences in the sample; around 59% occur only once, and under 8.5% lies in the top ten. The sample consisted of blood. Receptor source: a young man in good health.

The chain carries TRBV2 and TRBJ2-3; a possible D gene is TRBD2 (5 bases). In germline, CDR1 is SNHLY, CDR2 FYNNEI. CDR3 length: 15 amino acids. The V end lost 3 bases, the J end lost 2 bases, and 12 bases lay between the germline ends. The chain's CDR3 is CASSDPGIHTDTQYF. For the CDR3, the DNA is TGTGCCAGCAGTGATCCCGGGATCCACACAGATACGCAGTATTTT.

The rearrangement joins TRBV7-9 to TRBJ2-1, with TRBD2 matching 7 bases. Germline-derived CDR1 and CDR2 are SEHNR and FQNEAQ (reference sequence). CDR3 length: 15 amino acids. V lost 1 base, J lost 8 bases, and 8 bases stayed unmatched. This chain's CDR3 is CASSLEGLVGDEQFF. CDR3 coding DNA: TGTGCCAGCAGCTTAGAAGGACTAGTTGGCGATGAGCAGTTCTTC. Combining the CDR3 with reference TRBV7-9 and TRBJ2-1 gives the whole variable domain DTGVSQNPRHKITKRGQNVTFRCDPISEHNRLYWYRQTLGQGPEFLTYFQNEAQLEKSRLLSDRFSAERPKGSFSTLEIQRTEQGDSAMYLCASSLEGLVGDEQFFGPGTRLTVL.

V gene TRBV7-9 combines with J gene TRBJ2-7; no clear D gene. Trimming took off 4 bases at V and 5 bases at J, with 9 bases between the two ends. This CDR3 has 12 residues. Germline lookup yields CDR1 SEHNR and CDR2 FQNEAQ (reference sequence). CDR3 amino acids: CASSSGIHEQYF. DNA for the CDR3: TGTGCCAGCAGCTCCGGTATCCACGAGCAGTACTTC.

This clonotype was seen only a few times. The chain carries TRBV12-3 or TRBV12-4 and TRBJ2-3; possibly TRBD2 for D (6 bases). The length of the CDR3 is 14 residues. Trimming removed 8 bases at V and 0 bases at J, with 12 bases between. In nucleotides, the CDR3 is TGTGCCAGCCACAGCGGGTATAGCACAGATACGCAGTATTTT. This encodes CASHSGYSTDTQYF.

This rearrangement joins TRBV21-1 to TRBJ1-5. TRBV21-1 is classified as a pseudogene. CDR3 length: 10 amino acids. The CDR3 DNA sequence: TGTGCCAAACGGGGTCAGCCCCAGCATTTT. Amino acid sequence: CAKRGQPQHF.

This chain connects TRBV10-2 to TRBJ1-1, with D possibly matching TRBD1 (5 bases). Germline V CDR1 and CDR2: WSHSY, SAAADI. The CDR3 runs 12 residues. Trimming shortened V by 7 bases and J by 1 base, and 7 bases separated the two germline ends. The CDR3 DNA reads as TGCGCCAGCACAGGACAGAACACTGAAGCTTTCTTT. Its protein is CASTGQNTEAFF.

Comment on this clonotype: The limits of the CDR3 on the DNA are not certain, so only TCRdb's listed CDR3 is given. V gene TRBV29-1 combines with J gene TRBJ1-5; the table's D call of TRBD1 was not tested on the DNA. Germline-derived CDR1 and CDR2 are SQVTM and ANQGSEA. The CDR3 has 14 residues if both end residues are counted. CDR3 amino acids: CSVGGGSGNQPRHF.

J is TRBJ2-7 and V is TRBV9; D gene uncertain. CDR1 and CDR2 from the germline V gene are SGDLS and YYNGEE. There are 14 residues in the CDR3. The V gene lost 0 bases and the J gene lost 0 bases, with 7 bases spanning the gap. CDR3 DNA sequence: TGTGCCAGCAGCGTAGGCGGCTACTCCTACGAGCAGTACTTC. It translates to CASSVGGYSYEQYF.

The rearrangement joins TRBV4-1 to TRBJ2-1; tentatively, D is TRBD2 (6 bases). Germline V gives CDR1 MGHRA, CDR2 YSYEKL. This CDR3 spans 15 amino acids. The germline V and J ends were trimmed by 1 base and 5 bases, with 12 bases remaining between them. CDR3 in amino acids: CASSQGLTSNNEQFF. CDR3 coding DNA: TGCGCCAGCAGCCAAGGCCTGACTAGTAACAATGAGCAGTTCTTC.

This clonotype has only a few counts. V gene TRBV4-3 combines with J gene TRBJ2-5, with D perhaps assigned TRBD1 or TRBD2 (6 bases each). This CDR3 has 15 residues. Germline CDR1 is LGHNA and CDR2 is YSLEER. The V end was cut by 4 bases, the J end by 11 bases, with 23 bases between. The CDR3 here is CASSLTGGLEGEQYF. In DNA form, the CDR3 reads TGCGCCAGCAGCCTCACCGGGGGCCTCGAGGGGGAGCAGTACTTC.

The chain's CDR3 is CSANPLRSGYNEQFF. In DNA form, the CDR3 reads TGCAGTGCTAACCCGCTCCGCTCGGGTTACAATGAGCAGTTCTTC. The chain is built from TRBV20-1 and TRBJ2-1, with D unclear. Germline assignment: CDR1 DFQATT and CDR2 SNEGSKA (reference sequence). The ends were cut back, 4 bases at V and 4 bases at J, with 17 bases in the middle. The CDR3 loop spans 15 amino acids.

This clonotype was seen more than once but under ten times. The CDR3 protein is CSARVLPYEQYF. In nucleotides, the CDR3 is TGCAGTGCTAGAGTACTTCCCTACGAGCAGTACTTC. The V and J genes are TRBV20-1 and TRBJ2-4, with D uncertain. The J call may be wrong; the DNA end is better matched by TRBJ2-7. The CDR3 consists of 12 residues. Germline assignment: CDR1 DFQATT and CDR2 SNEGSKA (reference sequence).

A few counts support this clonotype. The chain combines TRBV20-1 with TRBJ2-3; 10 positions agree with TRBD2. With V trimmed by 2 bases and J by 7 bases, 6 bases remained unmatched. The CDR3 has 14 residues. Germline values: CDR1 DFQATT, CDR2 SNEGSKA (reference sequence). The CDR3 DNA reads as TGCAGTGCTAGACTAGCGGGAGTCGGGAATACGCAGTATTTT. Translation: CSARLAGVGNTQYF.

The table lists this clonotype with a few counts. V and J are TRBV6-1 and TRBJ2-3; the D is unclear. Trimming pared 1 base from V and 4 bases from J, leaving 9 bases between. This CDR3 contains 14 residues. Germline loops: CDR1 MNHNS, CDR2 SASEGT. Here the CDR3 reads CASSEGPFPDTQYF. DNA of the CDR3: TGTGCCAGCAGTGAAGGGCCTTTCCCAGATACGCAGTATTTT.

The V and J genes are TRBV6-5 and TRBJ2-7, with 7 bases lining up with TRBD1. The CDR3 contains 14 residues. Per the germline V gene, CDR1 is MNHEY and CDR2 is SVGAGI. The V gene end was trimmed by 5 bases and the J gene end by 6 bases; junction bases not matched to a gene: 10. The CDR3 DNA sequence: TGTGCCAGCAGTCCCACCCGAGGACAGGCCGAGCAGTACTTC. It encodes CASSPTRGQAEQYF.

The chain links TRBV29-1 to TRBJ2-3, with D unresolved. The CDR3 has 14 amino acids. Between the trimmed V and J ends, which lost 8 bases and 2 bases, there was a span of 17 bases. The germline V gene encodes CDR1 SQVTM and CDR2 ANQGSEA. CDR3 sequence: CSPVGWDNTDTQYF. Written as DNA, the CDR3 is TGCAGCCCAGTGGGGTGGGATAACACAGATACGCAGTATTTT.

The table lists this clonotype with a count of one. The V and J genes are TRBV20-1 and TRBJ2-3, with 7 bases matching TRBD2. Unmatched junction bases numbered 6, after V lost 1 base and J lost 5 bases. The CDR3 runs to 14 residues. Germline V gene lookup returns CDR1 DFQATT and CDR2 SNEGSKA (reference sequence). The CDR3 reads CSARVGSGQDTQYF. The CDR3 DNA reads as TGCAGTGCTAGAGTGGGTAGCGGGCAAGATACGCAGTATTTT.

V is TRBV5-1 and J is TRBJ1-2; weak D call: TRBD1 (5 bases). V was shortened by 4 bases and J by 3 bases, with 13 bases between the two germline ends. CDR3 length equals 14 residues. Germline CDR1 is SGHRS and CDR2 is YFSETQ. CDR3 bases: TGCGCCAGCAGCCCCATGGACACTCACTATGGCTACACCTTC. Protein product: CASSPMDTHYGYTF.

This clonotype was seen a few times. The chain employs TRBV12-3 or TRBV12-4 and TRBJ2-7; D call uncertain. The CDR3 covers 12 residues. Trimming shortened V by 2 bases and J by 2 bases, and 4 bases separated the two germline ends. DNA of the CDR3: TGTGCCAGCAGTTTACAAACCTACGAGCAGTACTTC. Translation gives CASSLQTYEQYF.

The chain has TRBV25-1 and TRBJ2-7; either TRBD1 or TRBD2 may fit D (5 bases each). Germline V gene sequence: CDR1 MGHDK, CDR2 SYGVNS. The CDR3 length is 14 residues. With 8 bases removed from V and 1 base from J, the gap between germline ends came to 15 bases. CDR3 residues: CASEGSLSSYEQYF. The CDR3 bases are TGTGCCAGCGAGGGGAGCCTTTCTTCCTACGAGCAGTACTTC.

In this sample, this clonotype turned up a few times. The rearrangement uses TRBV27 and TRBJ2-3; perhaps TRBD2 as D (5 bases). This CDR3 is built from 13 residues. Trimming left V 8 bases short and J 2 bases short, with 11 bases between. Germline V gene data show CDR1 as MNHEY and CDR2 as SMNVEV (reference sequence). CDR3 loop: CASGLAVTDTQYF. The CDR3 nucleotides read TGTGCCAGCGGGCTAGCTGTCACAGATACGCAGTATTTT.

Comment on this clonotype: At one end, the junction sequence differs from germline, possibly due to a read error. V is TRBV5-5 and J is TRBJ1-5; no clear D. The CDR3 runs to 15 residues. CDR1 is SGHKS, CDR2 YYEKEE, per germline (reference sequence). The CDR3: CASNLMSFGVQPQHF. CDR3 coding DNA: TGTGCCAGCAACTTGATGTCTTTTGGGGTTCAGCCCCAGCATTTT. The complete variable domain, with remaining parts taken from reference TRBV5-5 and TRBJ1-5, reads DAGVTQSPTHLIKTRGQQVTLRCSPISGHKSVSWYQQVLGQGPQFIFQYYEKEERGRGNFPDRFSARQFPNYSSELNVNALLLGDSALYLCASNLMSFGVQPQHFGDGTRLSIL.

This chain links TRBV27 with TRBJ2-2, with D perhaps matching TRBD2 (5 bases). Germline CDR1 and CDR2: MNHEY and SMNVEV (reference sequence). Trimming shortened V by 1 base and J by 5 bases, and 11 bases separated the two germline ends. The CDR3 is made up of 15 amino acids. The CDR3 reads CASSLWRVGTGELFF. The CDR3 DNA follows: TGTGCCAGCAGTTTATGGCGGGTGGGGACCGGGGAGCTGTTTTTT.

This rearrangement joins TRBV6-6 to TRBJ1-1; tentative D call: TRBD1 (5 bases). Trimming cost V 2 bases and J 0 bases, with 16 bases left between them. Germline CDR1 and CDR2: MNHNY and SVGAGI (reference sequence). The CDR3 runs to 17 residues. The CDR3 reads CASSYAGKGFMNTEAFF. CDR3 in DNA: TGTGCCAGCAGTTACGCTGGGAAGGGGTTCATGAACACTGAAGCTTTCTTT.

This chain uses TRBV6-5 with TRBJ2-3; no definite D call. The CDR3 is made up of 14 amino acids. Germline CDR1 reads MNHEY; CDR2 reads SVGAGI. V dropped 6 bases and J dropped 2 bases, with 12 bases sitting between them. Here the CDR3 reads CASRLSSPTDTQYF. The CDR3 nucleotides are TGTGCCAGCAGACTCAGTAGTCCCACAGATACGCAGTATTTT.

The V and J genes are TRBV21-1 and TRBJ1-2. TRBV21-1 is flagged as a pseudogene. This CDR3 is built from 15 residues. The DNA of the CDR3 is TGTGCCAGCAGCAAAGAGCCAGTTTCCCGCGGGGTCTACACCTTC. Its protein product is CASSKEPVSRGVYTF.

The chain uses TRBV20-1 and TRBJ2-5; D unclear. The CDR3 extends over 13 amino acids. The germline V gene has CDR1 DFQATT and CDR2 SNEGSKA (reference sequence). The V end was cut by 0 bases, the J end by 4 bases, with 9 bases between. The CDR3, as DNA: TGCAGTGCTAGAGATCCCGGACCAGAGACCCAGTACTTC. Its translation is CSARDPGPETQYF.